Each of the 5 T cell receptor beta chains below was sequenced from the same sample in a study of T cells after yellow fever vaccination. MiXCR was run by TCRdb on the 5' RACE reads, yielding one entry per CDR3 protein. The data show tens of thousands of distinct CDR3 sequences, with about 6.6% seen just once and approximately 23% held by the top ten. Sequenced here: PBMCs, either bulk or a sorted T-cell subset (CD4+, CD8+, memory, or dextramer-sorted; not recorded which), sampled on the day of the first yellow fever vaccination. The receptors here all came from a man younger than 35 who received the YFV17D yellow fever vaccine.

Notes on this clonotype: A junction boundary mismatches the germline segment, possibly from a read error. This chain links TRBV6-6 with TRBJ2-1; D possibly corresponds to TRBD2 (7 bases). Germline values: CDR1 MNHNY, CDR2 SVGAGI (reference sequence). The CDR3 is made up of 13 amino acids. The DNA of the CDR3 is TGTACCAGCAGCGGGACACCCCACAATGAGCAGTTCTTC. It translates to CTSSGTPHNEQFF.

This clonotype came up a few times. The genes are TRBV19 and TRBJ1-5, with 7 bases fitting TRBD1. This CDR3 is built from 14 residues. From germline, CDR1 is LNHDA and CDR2 SQIVND (reference sequence). With V trimmed by 9 bases and J by 5 bases, 10 bases remained unmatched. DNA of the CDR3: TGTGCCAGCGGGCCAAGACAGGGAGATCAGCCCCAGCATTTT. This sequence encodes CASGPRQGDQPQHF.

This clonotype came up a few times. This rearrangement joins TRBV7-2 to TRBJ2-7; D may be TRBD2 (6 bases). This CDR3 is 15 amino acids long. Germline assignment: CDR1 SGHTA and CDR2 FQGNSA. The V and J ends lost 4 bases and 3 bases respectively, with 16 bases between them. The CDR3 protein is CASSSRHGGGYEQYF. DNA of the CDR3: TGTGCCAGCAGCTCACGACATGGGGGAGGCTACGAGCAGTACTTC.

This clonotype was counted ten times or more. This chain joins TRBV5-6 and TRBJ2-5; 7 bases agree with TRBD2. The CDR3 totals 14 residues. The V and J ends lost 3 bases and 2 bases, in that order; junction bases with no gene match: 4. Germline CDR1 SGHDT, CDR2 YYEEEE. As DNA, the CDR3 is TGTGCCAGCAGCTCGCCCGGGAGGCAAGAGACCCAGTACTTC. This gives the protein CASSSPGRQETQYF.

This clonotype came up many times. The chain carries TRBV12-3 or TRBV12-4 and TRBJ1-1; TRBD1 matches 8 bases. This CDR3 comprises 14 residues. Trimming at V came to 7 bases and at J to 4 bases, leaving 8 bases not matched to a gene. CDR3 sequence reads: CASISGGGSTEAFF. The CDR3 bases are TGTGCCAGCATTTCAGGGGGCGGGAGCACTGAAGCTTTCTTT.